Detailed here is one T cell receptor beta chain. What it recognizes is unknown. The data derive from a study of pediatric ulcerative colitis. General study points: Substantially fewer templates came from a couple of patients' blood samples.

V lost 5 bases and J 2 bases, leaving 12 bases between the germline ends. CDR1 and CDR2 (germline): MDHEN, SYDVKM. The CDR3 runs to 14 residues. This table comes from immunoSEQ multiplex PCR, and its TCRdb copy is limited to in-frame clones, with some not included. The data show 35,000 or so clones, with around 73% seen just once and 0.65% to 0.75% held by the top ten. The rectum was sampled with one to two pinch biopsies at colonoscopy. The clonotype originates from a boy between 10 and 17 years old with moderate ulcerative colitis. Input material: gut tissue. This chain uses TRBV28 with TRBJ1-1; D is unclear. The CDR3 DNA sequence: TGTGCCAGCAGTCCGGACGGTATTAACACTGAAGCTTTCTTT. It codes for CASSPDGINTEAFF.